A single sample gave rise to the 15 T cell receptor beta chains below, sequenced in a study of molecular identifiers for immune sequencing clone quantification. A single record per CDR3 protein comes from TCRdb applying MiXCR to the PCR reads. The repertoire has more than 450,000 distinct CDR3 sequences, around 23% of them found once; the top ten carry around 0.78%. Material for sequencing was naive CD8+ T cells from blood, with Jurkat cell RNA spiked in. Specified subset: FACS-sorted CD8+CD4-CCR7+CD45RA+ naive T cells. Source of these receptors: a human donor in good health. Some libraries in this study had Jurkat cell RNA spiked in.

Details on this clonotype: This may be a read error, as it is one base from a much larger clone. The gene calls are TRBV27 and TRBJ1-4; 7 nucleotides agree with TRBD1. With V trimmed by 3 bases and J by 7 bases, 8 bases remained unmatched. Germline V lookup: CDR1 MNHEY, CDR2 SMNVEV (reference sequence). The CDR3 extends over 15 amino acids. CDR3 region: CASSFWDSRSEKLFF. The CDR3 DNA reads TGTGCCAGCAGTTTTTGGGACAGCAGGAGTGAAAAACTGTTTTTT.

Worth noting for this clonotype: The CDR3 carries no conserved terminal phenylalanine or tryptophan, so it likely arises from a read error. This sequence joins TRBV5-6 and TRBJ1-2; 11 nucleotides match TRBD1. Per the germline V gene, CDR1 is SGHDT and CDR2 is YYEEEE. The CDR3 has 16 amino acids. The V segment lost 6 bases and the J segment 3 bases; nucleotides outside the gene matches: 10. Here the CDR3 reads CASKAEGTGGDYGYTL. For the CDR3, the DNA is TGTGCCAGCAAGGCAGAGGGGACAGGGGGTGACTATGGCTACACCCTC.

The genes are TRBV18 and TRBJ1-3; TRBD1 is a possible D gene (6 bases). Deletions cut 1 base from V and 3 bases from J, with 22 bases between. Germline V gene sequence: CDR1 KGHSH, CDR2 LQKENI. This CDR3 has 19 amino acids. The CDR3, as DNA: TGTGCCAGCTCACCACGGATCGAGGGGGACGTCGTTTATGGAAACACCATATATTTT. Translation: CASSPRIEGDVVYGNTIYF. Combining the CDR3 with reference TRBV18 and TRBJ1-3 gives the whole variable domain NAGVMQNPRHLVRRRGQEARLRCSPMKGHSHVYWYRQLPEEGLKFMVYLQKENIIDESGMPKERFSAEFPKEGPSILRIQQVVRGDSAAYFCASSPRIEGDVVYGNTIYFGEGSWLTVV.

V gene TRBV11-2 combines with J gene TRBJ1-4; D gene uncertain. The CDR3 covers 15 residues. The V and J ends lost 4 bases and 8 bases respectively, with 17 bases between them. From germline, CDR1 is SGHAT and CDR2 FQNNGV. The CDR3 DNA reads TGTGCCAGCAGCTCCCAGACGGGCCATTCGGAAAAACTGTTTTTT. It codes for CASSSQTGHSEKLFF. The full variable domain, its missing parts supplied by reference TRBV11-2 and TRBJ1-4, is EAGVAQSPRYKIIEKRQSVAFWCNPISGHATLYWYQQILGQGPKLLIQFQNNGVVDDSQLPKDRFSAERLKGVDSTLKIQPAKLEDSAVYLCASSSQTGHSEKLFFGSGTQLSVL.

The table lists this clonotype with many counts. The CDR3 spells CASSPQTEWNTGELFF. The CDR3 region has the DNA TGTGCCAGCAGTCCTCAGACGGAGTGGAACACCGGGGAGCTGTTTTTT. The rearrangement links TRBV27 to TRBJ2-2; D is unresolved. The germline V and J ends were trimmed by 5 bases and 1 base, with 14 bases remaining between them. The CDR3 sequence is 16 residues long. Germline V gene data show CDR1 as MNHEY and CDR2 as SMNVEV (reference sequence).

The sample holds a few counts of this clonotype. The genes are TRBV5-1 and TRBJ2-2; no definite D call. V shed 2 bases and J shed 6 bases, with 8 bases lying between them. CDR1 is SGHRS and CDR2 is YFSETQ in the germline V gene. The CDR3 has 13 residues. CDR3 in amino acids: CASSFRLSGELFF. In DNA, the CDR3 is TGCGCCAGCAGCTTCCGACTGTCCGGGGAGCTGTTTTTT.

This clonotype turned up a few times. The rearrangement joins TRBV6-5 to TRBJ2-3; 8 bases fit TRBD2. The CDR3 sequence is 16 residues long. CDR1 is MNHEY, CDR2 SVGAGI, per germline. V dropped 0 bases and J dropped 1; count of bases not matched to a gene: 3. For the CDR3, the DNA is TGTGCCAGCAGTTACTCACCGGGAGGGGGCACAGATACGCAGTATTTT. This codes for CASSYSPGGGTDTQYF.

This chain joins TRBV12-3 or TRBV12-4 and TRBJ2-1; D possibly corresponds to TRBD2 (5 bases). CDR3 size: 12 residues. The ends were cut back, 10 bases at V and 5 bases at J, with 12 bases in the middle. CDR3 DNA sequence: TGTGCCATCGAGGGCATAGACAATGAGCAGTTCTTC. This encodes CAIEGIDNEQFF.

The sample holds a few counts of this clonotype. Relative to the germline gene, one junction end is altered; a read error may explain this. The V and J genes are TRBV5-6 and TRBJ2-3, with unresolved D. Germline CDR1 is SGHDT and CDR2 is YYEEEE. The CDR3 loop spans 13 amino acids. The CDR3 DNA reads as TGTGCCAGCAGCCCCATAACAACAGATACGCGGTATTTT. This sequence encodes CASSPITTDTRYF.

The CDR3 spells CASSFNTGTGIHSPLHF. In DNA form, the CDR3 reads TGTGCCAGCAGCTTCAATACCGGGACAGGGATTCATTCACCCCTCCACTTT. J is TRBJ1-6 and V is TRBV5-5, with 9 bases lining up with TRBD1. The CDR3 consists of 17 residues. Germline V lookup: CDR1 SGHKS, CDR2 YYEKEE (reference sequence). V lost 2 bases to trimming and J lost 8 bases; unmatched junction nucleotides: 11.

In its sample, this clonotype was seen many times. The J gene is TRBJ1-3, the V gene TRBV19, with no clear D. CDR1 is LNHDA and CDR2 is SQIVND in the germline V gene (reference sequence). V was clipped by 10 bases and J by 0 bases, with 10 bases between them. CDR3 length equals 13 residues. CDR3 region: CATAWGSGNTIYF. In DNA form, the CDR3 reads TGTGCCACCGCGTGGGGCTCTGGAAACACCATATATTTT.

This clonotype was found a few times. The chain combines TRBV12-3 or TRBV12-4 with TRBJ2-2; 7 nucleotides align to TRBD1. There are 15 residues in the CDR3. The ends lost 5 bases at V and 1 base at J; junction bases unmatched: 4. The CDR3 DNA sequence: TGTGCCAGCAGTCTCAGGACAGGGAACACCGGGGAGCTGTTTTTT. This sequence encodes CASSLRTGNTGELFF.

This chain joins TRBV20-1 and TRBJ1-5; TRBD1 might be the D (5 bases). V was shortened by 5 bases and J by 5 bases, with 19 bases between the two germline ends. This CDR3 is built from 15 residues. The germline V gene has CDR1 DFQATT and CDR2 SNEGSKA (reference sequence). CDR3 nucleotide sequence: TGCAGTGCTCCCCGAGGAGGGGATACTGATCAGCCCCAGCATTTT. Its protein product is CSAPRGGDTDQPQHF.

This clonotype was found a few times. The chain recombines TRBV19 with TRBJ1-1, with a weak D call TRBD1 (5 bases). The germline V and J ends were trimmed by 4 bases and 10 bases, with 16 bases remaining between them. Per the germline V gene, CDR1 is LNHDA and CDR2 is SQIVND (reference sequence). The CDR3 is 13 residues long. This chain's CDR3 is CASSTGGVLGAFF. In DNA, the CDR3 is TGTGCCAGTAGTACGGGAGGGGTTTTAGGAGCTTTCTTT.

This clonotype came up a few times. J is TRBJ1-1 and V is TRBV7-9, with D maybe TRBD1 (5 bases). The CDR3 is made up of 15 amino acids. Germline V gives CDR1 SEHNR, CDR2 FQNEAQ (reference sequence). The V end lost 5 bases, the J end lost 3 bases, and 16 bases lay between the germline ends. CDR3 coding DNA: TGTGCCAGCAGCCCCAGCCCAGGGCGGGACACTGAAGCTTTCTTT. It is translated as CASSPSPGRDTEAFF.